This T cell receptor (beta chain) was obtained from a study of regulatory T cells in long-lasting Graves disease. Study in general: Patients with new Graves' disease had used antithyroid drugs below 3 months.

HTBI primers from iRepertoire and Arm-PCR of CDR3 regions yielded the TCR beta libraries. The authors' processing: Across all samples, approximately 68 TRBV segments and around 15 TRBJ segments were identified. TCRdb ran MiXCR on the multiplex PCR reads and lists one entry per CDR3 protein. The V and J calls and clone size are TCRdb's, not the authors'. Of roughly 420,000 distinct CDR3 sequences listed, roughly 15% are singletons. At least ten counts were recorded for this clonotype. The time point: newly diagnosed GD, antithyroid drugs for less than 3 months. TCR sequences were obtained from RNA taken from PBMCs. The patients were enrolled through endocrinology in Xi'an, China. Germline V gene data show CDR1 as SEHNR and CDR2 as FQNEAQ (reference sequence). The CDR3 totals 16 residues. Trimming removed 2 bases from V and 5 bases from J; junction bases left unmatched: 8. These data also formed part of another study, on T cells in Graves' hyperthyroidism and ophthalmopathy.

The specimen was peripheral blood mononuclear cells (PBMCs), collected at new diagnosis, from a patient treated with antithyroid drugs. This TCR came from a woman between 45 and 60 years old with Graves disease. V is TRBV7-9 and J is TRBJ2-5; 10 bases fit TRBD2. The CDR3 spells CASSLPPLAGWETQYF. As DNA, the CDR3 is TGTGCCAGCAGCTTACCACCACTAGCGGGATGGGAGACCCAGTACTTC.